Sequencing of this T cell receptor beta chain was carried out in a study of CD8 T cells in Susac syndrome. Random hexamers were used to reverse transcribe an amount of about 0.5 to 1 ug RNA. Amplification of TCR beta CDR3 by immunoSEQ multiplex PCR spanned 54 Vbeta and 13 Jbeta. From the immunoSEQ multiplex PCR reads, TCRdb called clonotypes with MiXCR, one entry per CDR3 protein. In the table there are 150,000 to 200,000 distinct CDR3 sequences, roughly 96% of which are singletons. CDR1 and CDR2 (germline): DFQATT, SNEGSKA (reference sequence). The V and J ends lost 4 bases and 4 bases respectively, with 11 bases between them. The CDR3 is 13 amino acids.

The specimen was CD8+ T cells from PBMCs. The chain carries TRBV20-1 and TRBJ1-5; D is undetermined. The source is a human donor with multiple sclerosis. CDR3 sequence (DNA): TGCAGTGCTATACCCCAGGTTAATCAGCCCCAGCATTTT. Encoded protein: CSAIPQVNQPQHF.